This T cell receptor beta chain was captured by sequencing in a study of T cells after yellow fever vaccination. Study details: With SMART-Seq v4 Ultra Low Input, the fractions containing low cell numbers were prepared.

This clonotype was seen a handful of times. The antigen remains unidentified. Germline V gene data show CDR1 as SGHRS and CDR2 as YFSETQ. CDR3 length: 15 residues. V lost 5 bases, J lost 4 bases, and 7 bases stayed unmatched. Study-level points and caveats: The secondary response was weaker but peaked faster, day 5 versus 15. Booster sampling recovered most clones from primary vaccination (96% CD4, 88% CD8).

By 5'RACE template switching, TCR cDNA was produced, with a universal primer site and UMIs added in the process. MiXCR, run by TCRdb on the 5' RACE reads, gives a single entry per CDR3 protein. The sample contains 450,000 to 650,000 distinct CDR3 sequences, approximately 13% of which appear only once. This receptor was obtained from a man aged 25 to 40 who received the YFV17D yellow fever vaccine. The source was PBMCs, collected on the day of the yellow fever booster vaccination. The chain joins TRBV5-1 to TRBJ1-4; TRBD1 matches 8 bases. This chain's CDR3 is CASSFLGQGNEKLFF. In nucleotides, the CDR3 is TGCGCCAGCAGTTTCCTAGGACAGGGTAATGAAAAACTGTTTTTT.